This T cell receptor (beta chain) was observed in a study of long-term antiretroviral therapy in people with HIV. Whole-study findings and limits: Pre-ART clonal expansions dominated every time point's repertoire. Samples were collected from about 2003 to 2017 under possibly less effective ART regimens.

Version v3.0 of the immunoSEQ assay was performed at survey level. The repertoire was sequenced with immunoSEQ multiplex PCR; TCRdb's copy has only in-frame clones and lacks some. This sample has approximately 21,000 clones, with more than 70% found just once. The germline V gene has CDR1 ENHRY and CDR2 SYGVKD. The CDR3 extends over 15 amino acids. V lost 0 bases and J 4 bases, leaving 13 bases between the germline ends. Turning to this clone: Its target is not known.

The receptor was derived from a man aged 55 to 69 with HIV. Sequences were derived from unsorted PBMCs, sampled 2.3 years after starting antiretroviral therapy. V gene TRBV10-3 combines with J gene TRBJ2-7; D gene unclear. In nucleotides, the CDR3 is TGTGCCATCAGTGAGTCGAAGGAACAGAGTTACGAGCAGTACTTC. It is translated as CAISESKEQSYEQYF.